The 16 T cell receptor beta chains presented below share a single source sample, sequenced in a study of shared T cell receptors in the human thymus (dated by TCRdb to about 2021). Receptor amplification or capture employed the immunoSEQ multiplex PCR assay. The table was pulled from immuneACCESS by TCRdb, which kept in-frame rearrangements only. Such tables lose some clones; where checked, under half of the loss comes from unresolved V genes, and the rest has no known cause. Counted in this sample were hundreds of thousands of clones; 80% to 90% of them appeared once. Under 0.012% of the sample goes to the ten largest clones. The same data also contributed to another study, on human thymus T cells.

Sequenced: thymocytes. Receptors originate from a girl under two years old with a congenital heart defect. Donor details come from another sample of the same person, matched by shared clones.

CDR3 protein: CASSSSGRGGNEKLFF. The CDR3 DNA reads as TGTGCCAGCAGTTCTTCCGGGAGGGGAGGTAATGAAAAACTGTTTTTT. The genes are TRBV27 and TRBJ1-4, with D possibly matching TRBD1 (5 bases). Germline values: CDR1 MNHEY, CDR2 SMNVEV (reference sequence). V was pared by 4 bases and J by 4 bases, with 16 bases between. The CDR3 is 16 amino acids.

A single count supports this clone. The chain carries TRBV30 and TRBJ2-3; weak D call: TRBD2 (6 bases). Trimming cost V 0 bases and J 2 bases, with 15 bases left between them. The CDR3 is made up of 16 amino acids. Germline assignment: CDR1 GTSNPN and CDR2 SVGIG (reference sequence). CDR3 amino acids: CAWSVMVADYTDTQYF. CDR3 coding DNA: TGTGCCTGGAGTGTAATGGTAGCGGATTACACAGATACGCAGTATTTT.

The rearrangement uses TRBV2 and TRBJ2-3; 7 bases match TRBD1. Trimming removed 5 bases from V and 2 bases from J; junction bases left unmatched: 7. Germline V lookup: CDR1 SNHLY, CDR2 FYNNEI. The CDR3 loop spans 15 amino acids. The CDR3 DNA sequence: TGTGCCAGCAGTACCGACAGGGCCACCACAGATACGCAGTATTTT. It translates to CASSTDRATTDTQYF. The whole variable domain, filled in from reference TRBV2 and TRBJ2-3, reads EPEVTQTPSHQVTQMGQEVILRCVPISNHLYFYWYRQILGQKVEFLVSFYNNEISEKSEIFDDQFSVERPDGSNFTLKIRSTKLEDSAMYFCASSTDRATTDTQYFGPGTRLTVL.

The chain combines TRBV15 with TRBJ1-2; 10 bases align to TRBD1. Germline CDR1 and CDR2: LNHNV and YYDKDF (reference sequence). The CDR3 has 14 residues. With V trimmed by 2 bases and J by 8 bases, 5 bases remained unmatched. CDR3 DNA sequence: TGTGCCACCAGCAGACCGGGGACAGGGGAAGGCTACACCTTC. Translated: CATSRPGTGEGYTF. The variable domain in full, completed from reference TRBV15 and TRBJ1-2, reads DAMVIQNPRYQVTQFGKPVTLSCSQTLNHNVMYWYQQKSSQAPKLLFHYYDKDFNNEADTPDNFQSRRPNTSFCFLDIRSPGLGDTAMYLCATSRPGTGEGYTFGSGTRLTVV.

The chain joins TRBV6-6 to TRBJ2-1; 7 nucleotides line up with TRBD1. The J segment lost 11 bases and the V segment lost 2 bases, leaving 3 bases of the junction unmatched. The germline V gene has CDR1 MNHNY and CDR2 SVGAGI (reference sequence). This CDR3 has 12 amino acids. This CDR3 is CASSYPGQQQFF. DNA of the CDR3: TGTGCCAGCAGTTACCCGGGACAGCAGCAGTTCTTC.

The V and J genes are TRBV19 and TRBJ1-1; D is perhaps TRBD1 (6 bases). Trimming left V 3 bases short and J 9 bases short, with 20 bases between. The CDR3 totals 15 residues. Germline lookup yields CDR1 LNHDA and CDR2 SQIVND (reference sequence). As DNA, the CDR3 is TGTGCCAGTAGTATCCCGCGGGGGGGCGCTTGGAAAGCTTTCTTT. Its translation is CASSIPRGGAWKAFF. The full variable domain, rest sourced from reference TRBV19 and TRBJ1-1, is DGGITQSPKYLFRKEGQNVTLSCEQNLNHDAMYWYRQDPGQGLRLIYYSQIVNDFQKGDIAEGYSVSREKKESFPLTVTSAQKNPTAFYLCASSIPRGGAWKAFFGQGTRLTVV.

The chain employs TRBV11-1 and TRBJ2-7; 9 bases are a match to TRBD2. Trimming removed 5 bases from V and 1 base from J; junction bases left unmatched: 6. The CDR3 has 15 residues. Germline CDR1 SGHAT, CDR2 FQDESV (reference sequence). The CDR3 sequence: CASSDRLAESYEQYF. For the CDR3, the DNA is TGTGCCAGCAGCGACCGACTAGCGGAGTCCTACGAGCAGTACTTC.

The gene calls are TRBV7-9 and TRBJ1-1; tentatively, D is TRBD1 (6 bases). Germline V lookup: CDR1 SEHNR, CDR2 FQNEAQ (reference sequence). With 1 base removed from V and 3 bases from J, the gap between germline ends came to 21 bases. This CDR3 has 18 amino acids. The CDR3 coding sequence is TGTGCCAGCAGCTTAGATTGGTGTGCAGGGGTAACCTACACTGAAGCTTTCTTT. Translation: CASSLDWCAGVTYTEAFF.

The J gene is TRBJ1-1, the V gene TRBV7-9; the match to TRBD1 covers 8 bases. Germline V gene lookup returns CDR1 SEHNR and CDR2 FQNEAQ (reference sequence). V shed 4 bases and J 6 bases; nucleotides not matched to a gene: 10. This CDR3 contains 15 residues. The CDR3 DNA is TGTGCCAGCAGCTCTCGGGACAGGACGGGGCCTGAAGCTTTCTTT. Amino acid sequence: CASSSRDRTGPEAFF.

The chain combines TRBV11-2 with TRBJ1-5; D unclear. Germline CDR1 and CDR2: SGHAT and FQNNGV. The CDR3 sequence is 16 residues long. Trimming stripped 3 bases from V and 3 bases from J, with 15 bases between. The CDR3 here is CASSFDATQNNQPQHF. The DNA of the CDR3 is TGTGCCAGCAGCTTTGATGCGACTCAGAACAATCAGCCCCAGCATTTT.

A word on this clone: Other DNA sequences of this sample code for an identical CDR3. CDR3 in DNA: TGCGCCAGCAGCCAAGATTCAGGGTCTGGAAACACCATATATTTT. Translated: CASSQDSGSGNTIYF. The chain links TRBV4-3 to TRBJ1-3; D is possibly TRBD1 (5 bases). CDR3 length: 15 residues. V was shortened by 0 bases and J by 1 base, with 7 bases between the two germline ends. The germline V gene has CDR1 LGHNA and CDR2 YSLEER.

The rearrangement joins TRBV7-9 to TRBJ1-2; D is possibly TRBD1 (5 bases). CDR1 is SEHNR and CDR2 is FQNEAQ in the germline V gene (reference sequence). Trimming shortened V by 1 base and J by 4 bases, and 10 bases separated the two germline ends. The CDR3 runs 14 residues. The CDR3 loop is CASSLGGEGYGYTF. The CDR3 DNA follows: TGTGCCAGCAGCTTAGGGGGGGAGGGCTATGGCTACACCTTC.

The chain uses TRBV18 and TRBJ1-4, with D maybe TRBD1 (5 bases). The germline V and J ends were trimmed by 4 bases and 8 bases, with 14 bases remaining between them. Germline CDR1 reads KGHSH; CDR2 reads LQKENI. The CDR3 has 14 amino acids. The CDR3 reads CASSLELEGEKLFF. Here the CDR3 DNA reads TGTGCCAGCTCACTAGAGCTGGAGGGGGAAAAACTGTTTTTT.

The genes are TRBV28 and TRBJ2-7, with TRBD1 identical over 9 bases. Germline CDR1 is MDHEN and CDR2 is SYDVKM. The junction had 11 bases not matched to a gene; V was cut back by 6 bases and J by 5 bases. The CDR3 is 15 amino acids. DNA for the CDR3: TGTGCCAGCAGCCCCAGGGGGACAGGGATCGACGAGCAGTACTTC. Translation gives CASSPRGTGIDEQYF.

This clone was seen once. The chain combines TRBV9 with TRBJ2-5; 10 bases are a match to TRBD2. The CDR3 has 17 amino acids. Germline CDR1 SGDLS, CDR2 YYNGEE. Trimming took 4 bases from V and 4 from J; bases not matched to a gene: 13. CDR3 DNA: TGTGCCAGCAGCCCCAGCGGGGGGGCAGCCCGGGGAGAGACCCAGTACTTC. Translating gives CASSPSGGAARGETQYF.

The rearrangement links TRBV28 to TRBJ1-4; D perhaps matches TRBD1 (6 bases). V lost 5 bases to trimming and J lost 5 bases, with 27 bases between them. This CDR3 comprises 19 residues. Germline V gene sequence: CDR1 MDHEN, CDR2 SYDVKM. This CDR3 is CASSAQSETGFILNEKLFF. CDR3 nucleotides: TGTGCCAGCAGTGCTCAAAGCGAGACAGGCTTTATTCTAAATGAAAAACTGTTTTTT.